What follows are 2 T cell receptor beta chains derived from one specimen sequenced in a study of blood T cell repertoires in COVID-19. Profiled with immunoSEQ multiplex PCR; TCRdb holds only in-frame clones, not every one. The sample lists fewer than 250,000 clones, more than 80% occurring once. The sample was peripheral blood. The receptor set was obtained from a woman older than 75 with acute or convalescent COVID-19.

The chain has TRBV5-1 and TRBJ2-2; 9 bases match TRBD2. This CDR3 is 17 amino acids long. Germline lookup yields CDR1 SGHRS and CDR2 YFSETQ. Trimming cost V 4 bases and J 0 bases; bases outside gene matches: 7. For the CDR3, the DNA is TGCGCCAGCAGCCGTACTAGCGGGCATGCGAACACCGGGGAGCTGTTTTTT. Translated: CASSRTSGHANTGELFF. Drawing the rest from reference TRBV5-1 and TRBJ2-2, the complete variable domain is KAGVTQTPRYLIKTRGQQVTLSCSPISGHRSVSWYQQTPGQGLQFLFEYFSETQRNKGNFPGRFSGRQFSNSRSEMNVSTLELGDSALYLCASSRTSGHANTGELFFGEGSRLTVL.

This clone was picked up one time. The sample contains more than one DNA sequence encoding this CDR3. The rearrangement links TRBV3-1 (or the pseudogene TRBV3-2) to TRBJ1-1; the match to TRBD1 covers 7 bases. Trimming removed 1 base from V and 4 bases from J; junction bases left unmatched: 3. This CDR3 is 14 amino acids long. Germline V gene lookup returns CDR1 LGHDT and CDR2 YNNKEL (reference sequence). The CDR3 here is CASSQVHRGTEAFF. The CDR3 DNA reads as TGTGCCAGCAGCCAAGTTCACAGGGGCACTGAAGCTTTCTTT.